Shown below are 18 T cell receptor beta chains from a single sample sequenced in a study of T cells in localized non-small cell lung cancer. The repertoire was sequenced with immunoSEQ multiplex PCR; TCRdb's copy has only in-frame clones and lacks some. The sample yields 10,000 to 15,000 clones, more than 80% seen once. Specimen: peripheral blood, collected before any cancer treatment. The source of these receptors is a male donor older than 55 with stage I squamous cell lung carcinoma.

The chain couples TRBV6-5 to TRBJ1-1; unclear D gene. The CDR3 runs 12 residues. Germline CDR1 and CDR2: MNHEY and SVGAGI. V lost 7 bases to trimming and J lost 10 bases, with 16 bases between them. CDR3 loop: CASKTTVGRAFF. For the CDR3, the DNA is TGTGCCAGCAAGACAACTGTCGGACGAGCTTTCTTT.

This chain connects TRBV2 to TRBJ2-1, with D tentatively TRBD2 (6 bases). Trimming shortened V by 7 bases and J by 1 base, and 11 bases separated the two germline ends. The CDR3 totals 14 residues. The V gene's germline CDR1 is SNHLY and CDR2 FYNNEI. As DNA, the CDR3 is TGTGCCAGCATCCGGGAGCGGTCCTACAATGAGCAGTTCTTC. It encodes CASIRERSYNEQFF.

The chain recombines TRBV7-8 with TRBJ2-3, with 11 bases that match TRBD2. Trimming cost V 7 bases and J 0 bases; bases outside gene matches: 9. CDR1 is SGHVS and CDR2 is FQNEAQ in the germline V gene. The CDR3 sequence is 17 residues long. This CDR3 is CASTPSGTSGSTDTQYF. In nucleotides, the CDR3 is TGTGCCAGCACCCCTTCGGGGACTAGCGGCAGCACAGATACGCAGTATTTT.

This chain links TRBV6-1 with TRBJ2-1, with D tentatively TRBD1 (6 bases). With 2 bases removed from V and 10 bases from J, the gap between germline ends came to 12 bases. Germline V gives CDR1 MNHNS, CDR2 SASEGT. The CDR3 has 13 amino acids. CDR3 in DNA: TGTGCCAGCAGTGAACGGCAGGGGCTCGAGCAGTTCTTC. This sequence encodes CASSERQGLEQFF.

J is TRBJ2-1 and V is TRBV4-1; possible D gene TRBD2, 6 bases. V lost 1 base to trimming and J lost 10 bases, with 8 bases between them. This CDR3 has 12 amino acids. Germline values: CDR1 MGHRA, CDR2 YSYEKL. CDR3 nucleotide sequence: TGCGCCAGCAGCCAAGCCCGGGAGGAGCAGTTCTTC. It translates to CASSQAREEQFF.

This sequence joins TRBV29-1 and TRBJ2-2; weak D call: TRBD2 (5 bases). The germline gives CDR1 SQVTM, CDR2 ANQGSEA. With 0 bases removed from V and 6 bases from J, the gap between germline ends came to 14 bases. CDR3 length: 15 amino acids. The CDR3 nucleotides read TGCAGCGTTGAAGATGGGCAGACGCGGGCCGGGGAGCTGTTTTTT. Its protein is CSVEDGQTRAGELFF.

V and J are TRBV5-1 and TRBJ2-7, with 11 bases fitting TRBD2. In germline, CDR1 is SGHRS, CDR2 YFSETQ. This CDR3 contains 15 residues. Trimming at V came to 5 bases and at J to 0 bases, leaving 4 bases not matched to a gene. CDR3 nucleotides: TGCGCCAGCAGTAGCACTAGCGGGAGCTCCTACGAGCAGTACTTC. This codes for CASSSTSGSSYEQYF.

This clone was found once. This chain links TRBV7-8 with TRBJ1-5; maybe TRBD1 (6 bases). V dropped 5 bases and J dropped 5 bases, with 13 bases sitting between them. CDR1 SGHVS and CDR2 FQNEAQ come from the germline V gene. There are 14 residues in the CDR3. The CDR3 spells CASSRDTRHQPQHF. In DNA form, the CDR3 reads TGTGCCAGCAGCCGGGACACTAGGCATCAGCCCCAGCATTTT.

Here the CDR3 DNA reads TGTGCCAGCAGCTCCGGCGGACAGGGTTTTCCCTCTGGGGCCAACGTCCTGACTTTC. This sequence encodes CASSSGGQGFPSGANVLTF. The chain recombines TRBV11-3 with TRBJ2-6; the match to TRBD1 covers 8 bases. This CDR3 has 19 amino acids. V gave up 4 bases and J gave up 0 bases; unmatched junction bases: 11. Per the germline V gene, CDR1 is SGHNT and CDR2 is YENEEA.

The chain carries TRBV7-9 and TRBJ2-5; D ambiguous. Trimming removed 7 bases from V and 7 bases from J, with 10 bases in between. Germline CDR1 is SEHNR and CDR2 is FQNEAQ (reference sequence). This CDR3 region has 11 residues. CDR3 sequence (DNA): TGTGCCAGCACCTCATACGGGACCCAGTACTTC. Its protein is CASTSYGTQYF.

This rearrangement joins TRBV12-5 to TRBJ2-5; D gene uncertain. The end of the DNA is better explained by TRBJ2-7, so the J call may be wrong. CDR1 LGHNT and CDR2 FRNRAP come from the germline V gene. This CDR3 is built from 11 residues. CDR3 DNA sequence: TGTGCTAGTGCCACCGACTACGAGCAGTACTTC. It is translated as CASATDYEQYF.

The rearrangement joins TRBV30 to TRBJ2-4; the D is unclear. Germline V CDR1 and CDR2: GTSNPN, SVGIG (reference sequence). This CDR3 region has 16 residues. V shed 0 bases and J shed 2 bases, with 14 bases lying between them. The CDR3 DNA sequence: TGTGCCTGGAGTGTCTCCCAGCGCGGAACCAAAAACATTCAGTACTTC. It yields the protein CAWSVSQRGTKNIQYF.

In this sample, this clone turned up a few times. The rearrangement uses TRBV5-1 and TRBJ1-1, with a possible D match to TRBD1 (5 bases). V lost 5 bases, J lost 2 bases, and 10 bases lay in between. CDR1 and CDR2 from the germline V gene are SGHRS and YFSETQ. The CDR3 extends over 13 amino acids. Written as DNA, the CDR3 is TGCGCCAGCAGTCAGGACATCAACACTGAAGCTTTCTTT. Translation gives CASSQDINTEAFF.

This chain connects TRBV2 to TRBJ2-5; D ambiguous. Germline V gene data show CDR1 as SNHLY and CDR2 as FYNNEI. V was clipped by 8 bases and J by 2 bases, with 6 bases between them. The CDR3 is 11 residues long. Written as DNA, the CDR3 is TGTGCCAGCTCCTCACAAGAGACCCAGTACTTC. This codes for CASSSQETQYF.

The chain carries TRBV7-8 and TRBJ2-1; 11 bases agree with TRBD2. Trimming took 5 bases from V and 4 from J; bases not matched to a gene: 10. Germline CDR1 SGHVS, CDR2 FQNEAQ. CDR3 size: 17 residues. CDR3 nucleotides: TGTGCCAGCAGCCACCGAACGACTAGCGGGACGTACAATGAGCAGTTCTTC. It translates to CASSHRTTSGTYNEQFF.

The CDR3, as DNA: TGTGCCAGCAGCTTCACAGATACGCAGTATTTT. This sequence encodes CASSFTDTQYF. This sequence joins TRBV5-4 and TRBJ2-3; D remains ambiguous. The germline gives CDR1 SGHNT, CDR2 YYREEE (reference sequence). Deletions cut 2 bases from V and 2 bases from J, with 0 bases between. The CDR3 covers 11 residues.

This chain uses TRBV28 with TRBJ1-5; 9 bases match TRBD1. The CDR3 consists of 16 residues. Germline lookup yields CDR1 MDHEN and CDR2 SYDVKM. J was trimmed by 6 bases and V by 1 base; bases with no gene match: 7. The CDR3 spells CASSLSGTGRGQPQHF. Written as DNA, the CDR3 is TGTGCCAGCAGTTTATCGGGGACAGGGAGGGGTCAGCCCCAGCATTTT.

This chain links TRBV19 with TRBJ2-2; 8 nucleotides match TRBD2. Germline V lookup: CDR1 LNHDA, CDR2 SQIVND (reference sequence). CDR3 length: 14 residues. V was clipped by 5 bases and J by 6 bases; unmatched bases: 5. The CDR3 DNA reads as TGTGCCAGTAGTTCCTTCGGGGGGGCCGGGGAGCTGTTTTTT. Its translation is CASSSFGGAGELFF.